These T cell receptor beta chains were read from a single sample in a study of T-cell reconstitution after alpha-beta-depleted transplantation in children. TCRdb reprocessed the PCR reads via MiXCR and lists one record per CDR3 protein. The data contain about 200,000 distinct CDR3 sequences, 13% to 15% of them singletons. The material was PBMCs from the stem cell graft donor, obtained from the stem cell graft. All receptors derive from a human donor who donated a stem cell graft to a child with acute lymphoblastic leukemia. CDR3s include the opening cysteine and the closing phenylalanine or tryptophan. A D gene is named only where the DNA matches it firmly. Clone size is not always given. Where it is, it says once, few, many or a class for expanded clones.

D	V	size	J	CDR3	DNA
TRBD2	TRBV5-1	few	TRBJ2-3	CASSLNVLADTDTQYF	TGCGCCAGCAGCTTGAATGTACTAGCGGACACAGATACGCAGTATTTT
-	TRBV3-1	many	TRBJ2-1	CASSQDAGSYNEQFF	TGTGCCAGCAGCCAAGATGCGGGCTCCTACAATGAGCAGTTCTTC
-	TRBV28	many	TRBJ2-3	CASAGLWGHRSTDTQYF	TGTGCCAGCGCCGGACTATGGGGGCACCGCTCCACAGATACGCAGTATTTT
TRBD1	TRBV6-5	-	TRBJ2-2	CASSYFRDRAAGELFF	TGTGCCAGCAGTTACTTCCGGGACAGGGCGGCCGGGGAGCTGTTTTTT
-	TRBV29-1	-	TRBJ2-4	CSVPVWNNIQYF	TGCAGCGTCCCGGTATGGAATAACATTCAGTACTTC
-	TRBV20-1	many	TRBJ1-1	CSASWLWTEAFF	TGCAGTGCGAGCTGGTTATGGACTGAAGCTTTCTTT
-	TRBV7-7	many	TRBJ2-1	CASSLSLVQTNEQFF	TGTGCTAGCAGCTTATCTTTAGTCCAAACCAATGAGCAGTTCTTC
-	TRBV5-5	-	TRBJ2-2	CASSYATRDRGGTGELFF	TGTGCCAGCAGCTATGCTACCCGGGACCGGGGTGGCACCGGGGAGCTGTTTTTT
-	TRBV20-1	many	TRBJ1-6	CSAQPLWTAFGNSPLHF	TGCAGTGCCCAACCCCTATGGACAGCGTTCGGGAATTCACCCCTCCACTTT
TRBD1	TRBV7-9	few	TRBJ2-7	CASSRGGTGDHYEQYF	TGTGCCAGCAGCCGTGGAGGGACAGGGGACCACTACGAGCAGTACTTC
TRBD2	TRBV7-2	many	TRBJ2-3	CASSAGSGTSPSLRQYF	TGTGCCAGCAGCGCCGGTTCGGGGACTAGTCCTTCGTTAAGGCAGTATTTT
-	TRBV30	-	TRBJ1-2	CAWSLAPNYGYTF	TGTGCCTGGAGCCTGGCACCAAACTATGGCTACACCTTC
-	TRBV5-1	-	TRBJ1-1	CASGLGVNINTEAFF	TGCGCCAGCGGCTTGGGAGTGAACATAAACACTGAAGCTTTCTTT
TRBD1	TRBV24-1	many	TRBJ2-1	CATSSATGLSNEQFF	TGTGCCACCAGTTCCGCGACAGGGCTAAGTAATGAGCAGTTCTTC
-	TRBV12-3/TRBV12-4	many	TRBJ2-1	CASSPVKKQAGSEQFF	TGTGCCAGCAGTCCCGTAAAGAAACAGGCTGGGAGTGAGCAGTTCTTC
-	TRBV7-9	many	TRBJ1-4	CASSLDTTNEKLFF	TGTGCCAGCAGCCTAGACACAACTAATGAAAAACTGTTTTTT
-	TRBV7-2	many	TRBJ2-6	CASNLGFHSGANVLTF	TGTGCCAGCAATCTTGGCTTCCACTCTGGGGCCAACGTCCTGACTTTC
-	TRBV11-2	many	TRBJ2-7	CASSLAASIYEQYF	TGTGCCAGCAGCTTAGCTGCATCGATCTACGAGCAGTACTTC
-	TRBV11-2	once	TRBJ2-5	CASSLDPVKTQYF	TGTGCCAGCAGCTTAGATCCGGTTAAGACCCAGTACTTC
TRBD2	TRBV5-5	many	TRBJ2-7	CASSLAGRSYEQYF	TGTGCCAGCAGTCTAGCGGGAAGGTCCTACGAGCAGTACTTC
-	TRBV27	many	TRBJ1-1	CASSSGLVNTEAFF	TGTGCCAGCAGTTCAGGGTTGGTAAACACTGAAGCTTTCTTT
-	TRBV7-9	few	TRBJ1-6	CASSPTDNSPLHF	TGTGCCAGCAGCCCCACCGACAATTCACCCCTCCACTTT
TRBD1	TRBV28	many	TRBJ2-7	CASSTRILGQGRGEQYF	TGTGCCAGCAGTACTAGGATATTGGGACAGGGTCGCGGCGAGCAGTACTTC
TRBD2	TRBV20-1	many	TRBJ2-3	CSAPLSGGGRNTQYF	TGCAGTGCCCCCTTATCTGGGGGCGGGAGGAATACGCAGTATTTT
TRBD2	TRBV6-5	many	TRBJ2-1	CASSTGTSGSNEQFF	TGTGCCAGCAGTACCGGGACTAGCGGGAGCAATGAGCAGTTCTTC
TRBD2	TRBV7-6	many	TRBJ2-2	CASSLRSPSGGRNTGELFF	TGTGCCAGCAGCTTACGGTCTCCCTCTGGCGGGAGGAACACCGGGGAGCTGTTTTTT
TRBD2	TRBV20-1	few	TRBJ2-1	CSARYPPGGSYNEQFF	TGCAGTGCTAGGTACCCGCCGGGAGGTTCTTACAATGAGCAGTTCTTC
-	TRBV12-3/TRBV12-4	-	TRBJ2-3	CASSRWLKTDTRYF	TGTGCCAGCAGCCGGTGGTTAAAAACAGATACGCGGTATTTT
-	TRBV5-1	many	TRBJ2-7	CASSLILSGDTQYF	TGCGCCAGCAGCTTGATTCTATCTGGGGACACCCAGTACTTC
-	TRBV5-1	many	TRBJ2-5	CASSLSPYQETQYF	TGCGCCAGCAGCTTGTCCCCTTACCAAGAGACCCAGTACTTC
-	TRBV12-3/TRBV12-4	many	TRBJ2-3	CASSPVDDTQYF	TGTGCCAGCAGTCCTGTGGACGATACGCAGTATTTT
TRBD1	TRBV5-6	many	TRBJ2-5	CASSLAQGIEETQYF	TGTGCCAGCAGCTTAGCACAGGGGATTGAGGAGACCCAGTACTTC
TRBD1	TRBV4-1	many	TRBJ2-7	CASSPLTTGIYEQYF	TGCGCCAGCAGTCCCTTAACGACAGGGATCTACGAGCAGTACTTC
-	TRBV7-8	few	TRBJ1-3	CASSAGGGNTIYF	TGTGCCAGCAGCGCCGGGGGGGGAAACACCATATATTTT
-	TRBV19	-	TRBJ1-5	CASSIRSSNQPQHF	TGTGCCAGTAGTATACGGAGTAGCAATCAGCCCCAGCATTTT
TRBD2	TRBV4-2	-	TRBJ2-7	CASSHRLAGNALEQYF	TGTGCCAGCAGCCATCGACTAGCGGGGAATGCACTCGAGCAGTACTTC
-	TRBV12-3/TRBV12-4	-	TRBJ1-1	CASTLQEHPEAFF	TGTGCCAGCACCTTACAGGAGCACCCTGAAGCTTTCTTT
-	TRBV25-1	many	TRBJ1-3	CASSEKRAPGQSGNTIYF	TGTGCCAGCAGTGAAAAGAGGGCCCCCGGCCAATCTGGAAACACCATATATTTT
-	TRBV29-1	-	TRBJ1-2	CSVKNSRDSVDGYTF	TGCAGCGTGAAAAACTCTAGGGATTCAGTCGATGGCTACACCTTC
TRBD1	TRBV5-5	many	TRBJ2-6	CASSFEDRAGANVLTF	TGTGCCAGCAGCTTCGAAGACAGGGCTGGGGCCAACGTCCTGACTTTC
-	TRBV10-3	many	TRBJ1-5	CAVGIQPQHF	TGTGCCGTAGGGATTCAGCCCCAGCATTTT
-	TRBV19	-	TRBJ1-5	CASTGLYSNQPQHF	TGTGCCAGCACGGGACTGTATAGCAATCAGCCCCAGCATTTT
-	TRBV29-1	-	TRBJ2-1	CSSQGVGHNEQFF	TGCAGCTCTCAAGGGGTTGGGCACAATGAGCAGTTCTTC
-	TRBV5-1	many	TRBJ1-1	CASKGVPPNTEAFF	TGCGCCAGCAAGGGGGTCCCACCGAACACTGAAGCTTTCTTT
-	TRBV3-1	-	TRBJ2-1	CASCERANEQFF	TGTGCCAGTTGTGAGCGGGCGAATGAGCAGTTCTTC
-	TRBV7-6	many	TRBJ1-5	CASSPESRGVNQPQHF	TGTGCCAGCAGCCCCGAATCCCGCGGAGTCAATCAGCCCCAGCATTTT
TRBD2	TRBV7-8	many	TRBJ2-5	CASSSSLAGYQETQYF	TGTGCCAGCAGCTCATCACTAGCGGGATACCAAGAGACCCAGTACTTC
TRBD2	TRBV12-3/TRBV12-4	many	TRBJ2-6	CASKAGTSDSGANVLTF	TGTGCCAGCAAAGCCGGGACTAGCGACTCTGGGGCCAACGTCCTGACTTTC
-	TRBV28	many	TRBJ2-5	CASSFDPREETQYF	TGTGCCAGCAGTTTTGATCCAAGGGAAGAGACCCAGTACTTC